This T cell receptor (beta chain) derives from a study of cytomegalovirus exposure and HLA in healthy donors. Findings and caveats of the study: The majority of CMV-associated TCR beta chains were reported as apparently HLA-restricted in a later analysis.

As for this clone: Its specificity is not known.

The CDR3 sequence is 13 residues long. V was cut by 2 bases and J by 7 bases, with 10 bases left in between. Germline-derived CDR1 and CDR2 are SGHRS and YFSETQ. A multiplex PCR was run with 60 Vbeta primers and 13 Jbeta primers. TCRdb's copy holds only in-frame clones and misses some; the assay was immunoSEQ multiplex PCR. The sample has a few hundred thousand clones, around 80% seen once. The sequencing sample was made of PBMCs. The receptor was isolated from a man between 25 and 39 years old in good health and CMV-seronegative. The rearrangement links TRBV5-1 to TRBJ2-1; tentative D call: TRBD1 (6 bases). In DNA, the CDR3 is TGCGCCAGCAGCTTCAATCAGGGGAATGAGCAGTTCTTC. Protein sequence: CASSFNQGNEQFF.